The T cell receptor beta chain under discussion was sequenced for a study of cytomegalovirus exposure and HLA in healthy donors. The germline V gene encodes CDR1 MDHEN and CDR2 SYDVKM. The CDR3 extends over 13 amino acids. Germline trimming cut 6 bases from V and 5 bases from J; bases unmatched to any gene: 2. The PCR made use of 60 Vbeta and 13 Jbeta primers. Assay: immunoSEQ multiplex PCR; the TCRdb copy retains only in-frame clones and omits some. The clone table shows about 160,000 clones, with the ten largest holding 2.1%. V and J are TRBV28 and TRBJ1-4; 8 bases align to TRBD1. The TCR originated in a man aged 25-45 years in good health and CMV-seronegative. Sequenced: PBMCs. In nucleotides, the CDR3 is TGTGCCAGCAGCCGGACAGGGAATGAAAAACTGTTTTTT. It specifies CASSRTGNEKLFF.